This entry features one TCR beta chain sequence. Its matching antigen is unknown. Sample time point: newly diagnosed GD, antithyroid drugs for less than 3 months. PBMC RNA was the source of the TCR library. The diagnosis of Graves' disease used American Thyroid Association guidelines. This entry is derived from a study of regulatory T cells in long-lasting Graves disease. Study-level findings and limits: Relative to newly diagnosed Graves' patients, persistent ones had lower TCR diversity.

The authors built TCR beta libraries using iRepertoire HTBI primers and Arm-PCR of CDR3 regions. TCRdb ran MiXCR on the multiplex PCR reads and lists one entry per CDR3 protein. Of over 350,000 distinct CDR3 sequences listed, around 13% are singletons. This sample also appeared in a second study, on T cells in Graves' hyperthyroidism and ophthalmopathy. That paper adds: A first-round RT-PCR of the TCR CDR3 used the HTBI primer set.

The sequencing here drew on peripheral blood mononuclear cells (PBMCs), taken at new diagnosis, from a patient treated with antithyroid drugs. This sequence was found in a woman in her 50s with Graves disease.

The chain's CDR3 is CASWTGSPYYGYTF. The CDR3 DNA reads as TGTGCCAGCTGGACAGGATCTCCCTACTATGGCTACACCTTC. This chain uses TRBV5-6 with TRBJ1-2; 7 positions match TRBD1. Per the germline V gene, CDR1 is SGHDT and CDR2 is YYEEEE. Trimming at V came to 7 bases and at J to 3 bases, leaving 9 bases not matched to a gene. This CDR3 contains 14 residues.